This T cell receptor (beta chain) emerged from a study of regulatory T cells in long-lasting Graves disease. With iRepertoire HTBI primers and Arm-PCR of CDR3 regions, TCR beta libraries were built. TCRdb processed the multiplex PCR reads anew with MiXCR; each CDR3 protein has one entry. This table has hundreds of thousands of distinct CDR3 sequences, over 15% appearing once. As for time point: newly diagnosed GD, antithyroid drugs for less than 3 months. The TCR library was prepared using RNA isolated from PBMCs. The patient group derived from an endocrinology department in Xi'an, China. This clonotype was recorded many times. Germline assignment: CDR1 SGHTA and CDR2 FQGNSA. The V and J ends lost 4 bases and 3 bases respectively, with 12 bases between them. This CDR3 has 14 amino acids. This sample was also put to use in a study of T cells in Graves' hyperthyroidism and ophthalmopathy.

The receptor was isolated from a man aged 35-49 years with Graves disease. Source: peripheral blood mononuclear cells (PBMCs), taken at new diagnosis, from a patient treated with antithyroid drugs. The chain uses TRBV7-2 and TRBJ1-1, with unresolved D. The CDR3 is CASSSINRHTEAFF. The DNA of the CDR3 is TGTGCCAGCAGCTCAATTAACAGACACACTGAAGCTTTCTTT.